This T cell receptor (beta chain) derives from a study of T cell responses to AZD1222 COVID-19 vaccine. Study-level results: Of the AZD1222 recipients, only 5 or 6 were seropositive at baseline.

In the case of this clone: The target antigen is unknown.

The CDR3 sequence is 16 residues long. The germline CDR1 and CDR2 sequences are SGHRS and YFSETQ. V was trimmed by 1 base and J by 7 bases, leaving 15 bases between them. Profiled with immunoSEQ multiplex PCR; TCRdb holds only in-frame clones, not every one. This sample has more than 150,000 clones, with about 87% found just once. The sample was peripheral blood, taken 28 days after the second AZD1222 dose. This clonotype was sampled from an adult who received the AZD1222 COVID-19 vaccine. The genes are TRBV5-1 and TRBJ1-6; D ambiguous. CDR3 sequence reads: CASSLNEAVSNSPLHF. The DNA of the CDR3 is TGCGCCAGCAGCTTGAATGAGGCGGTATCAAATTCACCCCTCCACTTT.